These T cell receptor beta chains were read from a single sample in a study of regulatory T cells in long-lasting Graves disease. TCRdb called the multiplex PCR reads again in MiXCR, with one record for every CDR3 protein. The sample has 350,000 to 400,000 distinct CDR3 sequences, about 16% seen once; the top ten hold 20% to 25%. These data were likewise used in another study, on T cells in Graves' hyperthyroidism and ophthalmopathy.

Sequencing used peripheral blood mononuclear cells (PBMCs), obtained at new diagnosis, from a patient treated with antithyroid drugs. The receptors shown here come from a woman between 18 and 29 years old with Graves disease. The CDR3 runs from the conserved cysteine through the conserved F or W. A D gene is named only where the DNA matches it firmly. Clone sizes are given selectively: once, few, many, or a class where the clone is expanded.

D	size	V	J	length	CDR3	DNA
TRBD2	many	TRBV7-9	TRBJ2-1	15	CASSLEGLAGGEQFF	TGTGCCAGCAGCCTAGAGGGACTAGCGGGAGGTGAGCAGTTCTTC
NA	few	TRBV6-1	TRBJ2-4	12	CASSEVGFTQYF	TGTGCCAGCAGTGAAGTAGGATTTACTCAGTACTTC
NA	few	TRBV30	TRBJ1-1	14	CAWSGSTPNTEAFF	TGTGCCTGGAGCGGAAGTACCCCAAACACTGAAGCTTTCTTT
NA	many	TRBV4-1	TRBJ2-7	16	CASSFRRNEEAYEQYF	TGCGCCAGCAGCTTTAGACGGAACGAGGAAGCCTACGAGCAGTACTTC
NA	NA	TRBV28	TRBJ2-7	15	CASSLSSGTAYEQYF	TGTGCCAGCAGTTTATCCTCAGGGACTGCCTACGAGCAGTACTTC
TRBD2	many	TRBV11-2	TRBJ2-1	18	CASSLVVGGLAGNNEQFF	TGTGCCAGCAGCTTAGTTGTGGGGGGACTAGCGGGAAACAATGAGCAGTTCTTC
NA	many	TRBV9	TRBJ2-3	15	CASSPNGRGGDTQYF	TGTGCCAGCAGCCCCAATGGTAGGGGTGGAGATACGCAGTATTTT
NA	NA	TRBV12-3/TRBV12-4	TRBJ1-3	14	CASSDTASGNTIYF	TGTGCCAGCAGCGACACGGCGTCTGGAAACACCATATATTTT
TRBD1	NA	TRBV5-1	TRBJ2-1	18	CASSPGTGGGRSSNEQFF	TGCGCCAGCAGCCCGGGGACAGGGGGCGGGCGGTCGAGCAATGAGCAGTTCTTC
NA	many	TRBV18	TRBJ2-4	12	CASSGDGNIQYF	TGTGCCAGCTCAGGGGATGGAAACATTCAGTACTTC
NA	many	TRBV6-2/TRBV6-3	TRBJ1-1	15	CASSYSNRAGYGAFF	TGTGCCAGCAGTTATTCCAACAGGGCTGGTTACGGAGCTTTCTTT
TRBD1	NA	TRBV6-2/TRBV6-3	TRBJ1-2	13	CASGGQGFYGYTF	TGTGCCAGCGGGGGACAGGGGTTCTATGGCTACACCTTC
TRBD2	many	TRBV3-1	TRBJ2-2	16	CASSQGDLGRTGELFF	TGTGCCAGCAGCCAAGGGGACCTCGGGAGGACCGGGGAGCTGTTTTTT
NA	few	TRBV4-1	TRBJ1-1	14	CASSQEGTALGAFF	TGCGCCAGCAGCCAAGAAGGGACGGCCCTTGGGGCTTTCTTT
TRBD1	NA	TRBV6-9	TRBJ1-1	14	CAGSFGTANTEAFF	TGTGCCGGCAGTTTTGGGACAGCGAACACTGAAGCTTTCTTT
NA	NA	TRBV7-9	TRBJ2-1	14	CASSLTGSTNEQFF	TGTGCCAGCAGCTTAACGGGAAGTACCAATGAGCAGTTCTTC
NA	many	TRBV28	TRBJ1-1	14	CASSLLTENTEAFF	TGTGCCAGCAGTTTACTGACCGAGAACACTGAAGCTTTCTTT
NA	many	TRBV30	TRBJ1-1	14	CAWSVRFTGTEAFF	TGTGCCTGGAGTGTTAGGTTCACGGGCACTGAAGCTTTCTTT
NA	few	TRBV7-2	TRBJ2-1	16	CASSHSTIQFYNEQFF	TGTGCCAGCAGCCACTCTACGATCCAATTCTACAATGAGCAGTTCTTC
NA	NA	TRBV14	TRBJ1-4	13	CASARGPNEKLFF	TGTGCCAGCGCCAGGGGACCGAATGAAAAACTGTTTTTT
NA	many	TRBV28	TRBJ1-5	15	CASTGGNLSNQPQHF	TGTGCCAGCACCGGGGGAAACCTTAGCAATCAGCCCCAGCATTTT
TRBD2	few	TRBV2	TRBJ2-7	14	CASYRGTSIYEQYF	TGTGCCAGCTACCGCGGGACTAGTATATACGAGCAGTACTTC
TRBD1	many	TRBV6-1	TRBJ1-1	15	CASTRQGPMNTEAFF	TGTGCCAGCACTAGACAGGGGCCGATGAACACTGAAGCTTTCTTT
NA	many	TRBV20-1	TRBJ2-1	13	CSARLPPDNEQFF	TGCAGTGCTAGACTCCCTCCGGACAATGAGCAGTTCTTC
NA	few	TRBV28	TRBJ2-6	16	CASSLLGSSGANVLTF	TGTGCCAGCAGTTTATTGGGGTCCTCTGGGGCCAACGTCCTGACTTTC
TRBD2	NA	TRBV20-1	TRBJ2-3	14	CSARTSGGVDTQYF	TGCAGTGCTAGAACTAGCGGGGGGGTAGATACGCAGTATTTT
TRBD2	many	TRBV20-1	TRBJ2-7	15	CSATGTSGSSYEQYF	TGCAGTGCAACCGGGACTAGCGGGAGTTCCTACGAGCAGTACTTC
NA	many	TRBV20-1	TRBJ1-6	16	CSARSRTAPYNSPLHF	TGCAGTGCTAGAAGTCGGACAGCGCCCTATAATTCACCCCTCCACTTT
NA	few	TRBV15	TRBJ2-5	15	CATSRDRGGRETQYF	TGTGCCACCAGCAGAGATCGTGGCGGGCGGGAGACCCAGTACTTC
NA	few	TRBV6-2/TRBV6-3	TRBJ1-5	15	CASSYSRSSNQPQHF	TGTGCCAGCAGTTACTCGAGGTCGAGCAATCAGCCCCAGCATTTT
NA	few	TRBV5-1	TRBJ2-6	15	CASSLDTSGANVLTF	TGCGCCAGCAGCTTGGATACCTCTGGGGCCAACGTCCTGACTTTC
NA	many	TRBV19	TRBJ1-1	13	CASREGENTEAFF	TGTGCCAGCCGCGAGGGTGAGAACACTGAAGCTTTCTTT
NA	many	TRBV9	TRBJ1-1	14	CASSPSTKTTEAFF	TGTGCCAGCAGCCCGAGTACTAAGACCACTGAAGCTTTCTTT
NA	few	TRBV3-1	TRBJ1-2	16	CASSQRGTENNYGYTF	TGTGCCAGCAGCCAACGGGGAACAGAAAATAACTATGGCTACACCTTC
NA	many	TRBV5-1	TRBJ2-7	17	CASSLGTNRQANYEQYF	TGCGCCAGCAGCTTGGGTACTAACCGACAGGCGAATTACGAGCAGTACTTC
TRBD2	many	TRBV30	TRBJ2-5	14	CAWSQGLAVETQYF	TGTGCCTGGAGTCAGGGACTAGCGGTAGAGACCCAGTACTTC
NA	many	TRBV30	TRBJ2-2	14	CAWRGGIPGGELFF	TGTGCCTGGAGAGGCGGGATCCCTGGAGGGGAGCTGTTTTTT
NA	few	TRBV7-9	TRBJ2-7	15	CASSLESISSYEQYF	TGTGCCAGCAGCTTAGAAAGCATTTCCTCCTACGAGCAGTACTTC
NA	many	TRBV10-3	TRBJ1-1	12	CAVKGRNTEAFF	TGTGCCGTAAAGGGGAGGAACACTGAAGCTTTCTTT
NA	few	TRBV12-3/TRBV12-4	TRBJ1-2	14	CASSLDGFNYGYTF	TGTGCCAGCAGTTTAGATGGATTTAACTATGGCTACACCTTC
NA	NA	TRBV5-1	TRBJ1-1	15	CASTSIQGRNTEGFF	TGCGCCAGCACTTCGATCCAGGGACGTAACACTGAAGGTTTCTTT
NA	many	TRBV4-1	TRBJ2-2	13	CASSQLPSGELFF	TGCGCCAGCAGCCAGCTTCCATCCGGGGAGCTGTTTTTT
TRBD1	NA	TRBV7-9	TRBJ2-3	15	CASSFGDRVADTQYF	TGTGCCAGCAGCTTTGGGGACAGGGTGGCTGATACGCAGTATTTT
TRBD1	NA	TRBV4-3	TRBJ2-7	18	CASSQVEWGTGRGGEQYF	TGCGCCAGCAGCCAAGTTGAGTGGGGGACAGGAAGGGGTGGCGAGCAGTACTTC